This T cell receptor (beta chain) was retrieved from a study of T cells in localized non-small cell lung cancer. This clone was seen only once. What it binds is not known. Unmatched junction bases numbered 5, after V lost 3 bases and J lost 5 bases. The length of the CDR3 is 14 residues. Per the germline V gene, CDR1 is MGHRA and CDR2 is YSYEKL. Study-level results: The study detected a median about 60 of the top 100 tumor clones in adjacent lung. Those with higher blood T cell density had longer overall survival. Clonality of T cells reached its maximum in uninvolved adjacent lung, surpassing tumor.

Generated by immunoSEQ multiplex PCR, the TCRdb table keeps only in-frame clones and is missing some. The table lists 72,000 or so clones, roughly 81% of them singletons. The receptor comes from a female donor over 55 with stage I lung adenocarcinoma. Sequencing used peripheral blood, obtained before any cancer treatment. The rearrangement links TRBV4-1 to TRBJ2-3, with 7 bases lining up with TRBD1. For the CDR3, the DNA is TGCGCCAGCAGCCAGACAGGGAGTCAAGATACGCAGTATTTT. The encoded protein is CASSQTGSQDTQYF.